Following are 2 T cell receptor beta chains from one sample sequenced in a study of blood T cells in healthy people across ages. Alongside a J-beta primer mix, a sample-barcoded 5' primer served in a second PCR lasting about 7 to 12 cycles. TCRdb re-called the 5' RACE reads with MiXCR, one entry per CDR3 protein. This sample has around 1,700,000 distinct CDR3 sequences; approximately 28% occur once, and the top ten carry roughly 8.2%. The sample taken for sequencing was blood. These receptors all stem from a woman in her 30s in good health.

Concerning this clonotype: An end of the junction differs from the germline gene, which may be a read error. V gene TRBV5-5 combines with J gene TRBJ2-3; D gene ambiguous. The CDR3 length is 10 residues. CDR1 SGHKS and CDR2 YYEKEE come from the germline V gene (reference sequence). The CDR3 DNA is TGTGCCAGCAGCTTGGAGACGCCGTATTTT. Translated, it gives CASSLETPYF.

The chain links TRBV5-1 to TRBJ2-5; D might be TRBD2 (6 bases). Trimming shortened V by 7 bases and J by 4 bases, and 17 bases separated the two germline ends. This CDR3 comprises 14 residues. Germline CDR1 SGHRS, CDR2 YFSETQ. The CDR3 nucleotides read TGCGCCAGCGGGGTTGTCGGTAGCGGAGAGACCCAGTACTTC. It codes for CASGVVGSGETQYF.